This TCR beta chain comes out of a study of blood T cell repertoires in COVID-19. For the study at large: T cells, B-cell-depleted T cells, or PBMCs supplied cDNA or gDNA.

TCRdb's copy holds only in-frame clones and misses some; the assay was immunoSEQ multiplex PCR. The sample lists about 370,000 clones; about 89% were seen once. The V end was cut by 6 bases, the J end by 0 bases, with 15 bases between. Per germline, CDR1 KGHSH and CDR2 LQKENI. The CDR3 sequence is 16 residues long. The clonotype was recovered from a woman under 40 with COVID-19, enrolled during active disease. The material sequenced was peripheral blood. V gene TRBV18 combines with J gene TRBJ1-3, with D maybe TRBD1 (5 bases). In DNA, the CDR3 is TGTGCCAGCTCCCTGGACAACTCTAACTCTGGAAACACCATATATTTT. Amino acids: CASSLDNSNSGNTIYF.